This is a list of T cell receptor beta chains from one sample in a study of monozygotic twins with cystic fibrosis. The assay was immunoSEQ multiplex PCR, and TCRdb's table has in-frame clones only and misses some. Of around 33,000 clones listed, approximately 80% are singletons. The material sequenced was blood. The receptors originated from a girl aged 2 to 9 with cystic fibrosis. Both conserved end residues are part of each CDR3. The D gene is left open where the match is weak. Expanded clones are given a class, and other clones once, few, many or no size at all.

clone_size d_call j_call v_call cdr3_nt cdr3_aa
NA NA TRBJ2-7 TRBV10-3 TGTGCCATCAGTGAGAGAACCGGGGGGCTCTACGAGCAGTACTTC CAISERTGGLYEQYF
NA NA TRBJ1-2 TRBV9 TGTGCCAGCAGCGTAGAGGGGGGCTCCTTTGGCTATGGCTACACCTTC CASSVEGGSFGYGYTF
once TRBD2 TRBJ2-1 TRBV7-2 TGTGCCAGCAGCTTAGGGCTAGCGGGGGGATATCCCCATGAGCAGTTCTTC CASSLGLAGGYPHEQFF
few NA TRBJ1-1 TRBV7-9 TGTGCCAGCAGCTCTGCGGGGGGCCTGAACACTGAAGCTTTCTTT CASSSAGGLNTEAFF
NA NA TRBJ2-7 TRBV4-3 TGCGCCAGCAGCCAAGATCCACTTTTGGGGGCCCCTGGGTGTCCCTACGAGCAGTACTTC CASSQDPLLGAPGCPYEQYF
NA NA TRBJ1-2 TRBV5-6 TGTGCCAGCAGCTTGGTTGCCAGACGGAACCACTATGGCTACACCTTC CASSLVARRNHYGYTF
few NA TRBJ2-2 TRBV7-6 TGTGCCAGCAGCTTAGTTATGTGGGACAAGACATCAACCGGGGAGCTGTTTTTT CASSLVMWDKTSTGELFF
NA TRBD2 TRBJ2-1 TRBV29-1 TGCAGCGCCCTTGGCGGGGGTATCTACAATGAGCAGTTCTTC CSALGGGIYNEQFF
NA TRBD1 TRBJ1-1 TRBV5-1 TGCGCCAGCAGCCCGCGAAGGGTAACGGGACAGGAAGCTTTCTTT CASSPRRVTGQEAFF
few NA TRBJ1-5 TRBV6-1 TGTGCCAGCAGTGAGGGCATCGGCAATCAGCCCCAGCATTTT CASSEGIGNQPQHF
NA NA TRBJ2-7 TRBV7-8 TGTGCCAGCAGCCGTGGGAGCTCCTACGAGCAGTACTTC CASSRGSSYEQYF
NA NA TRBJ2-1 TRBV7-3 TGTGCCAGCAGTCTTGACCCAAAGCCCGGTCTGGCCTACAATGAGCAGTTCTTC CASSLDPKPGLAYNEQFF
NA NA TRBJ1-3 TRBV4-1 TGCGCCAGCACCTACGGGAACACCATATATTTT CASTYGNTIYF
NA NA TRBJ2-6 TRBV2 TGTGCCAGTTCAAGCTCTGGGGCCAACGTCCTGACTTTC CASSSSGANVLTF
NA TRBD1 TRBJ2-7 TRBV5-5 TGTGCCAGCAGCTTGGGAGGACAGGGGACCCTCTCCTACGAGCAGTACTTC CASSLGGQGTLSYEQYF
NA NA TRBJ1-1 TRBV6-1 TGTGCCAGCCTAGGACGAATCCTTGGGAGCACTGAAGCTTTCTTT CASLGRILGSTEAFF
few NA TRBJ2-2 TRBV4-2 TGTGCCAGCAGCCAAGACTGGGGGGGCCGCGGCGGGGAGCTGTTTTTT CASSQDWGGRGGELFF
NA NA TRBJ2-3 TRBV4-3 TGCGCCAGCAGCCAAGTTCCCGGGAAGATCACAGATACGCAGTATTTT CASSQVPGKITDTQYF
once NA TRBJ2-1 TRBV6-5 TGTGCCAGCAGCTCCTCCTATGAGCAGTTCTTC CASSSSYEQFF
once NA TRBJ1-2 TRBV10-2 TGCGCCAGCGCCGACCTCAACAGTAACTATGGCTACACCTTC CASADLNSNYGYTF
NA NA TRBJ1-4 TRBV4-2 TGTGCCAGCAGCCCATTTGCTGGCGATGAAAAACTGTTTTTT CASSPFAGDEKLFF
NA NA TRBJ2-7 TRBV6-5 TGTGCCAGCAGTGCGACAGGTAGCTCCTACGAGCAGTACTTC CASSATGSSYEQYF
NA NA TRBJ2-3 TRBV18 TGTGCCAGCGCCCTGACACCGGTTGCAGATACGCAGTATTTT CASALTPVADTQYF
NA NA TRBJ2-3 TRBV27 TGTGCCAGCAGTTTATTGGCAGGGGTGAACACAGATACGCAGTATTTT CASSLLAGVNTDTQYF
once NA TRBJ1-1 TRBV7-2 TGTGCCAGCAGCGCCGCACTAATGAACACTGAAGCTTTCTTT CASSAALMNTEAFF
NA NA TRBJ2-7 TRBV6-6 TGTGCCAGCAGTTATCGGCAGATCTACGAGCAGTACTTC CASSYRQIYEQYF